This paragraph reports one TCR beta chain. This sample is drawn from a study of blood T cell repertoires in COVID-19. On the study more broadly: T cells, B-cell-depleted T cells, or PBMCs supplied cDNA or gDNA.

Authors' data handling: Researchers report that nucleated cell counts were estimated from reference gene primer amplification. Assay used: immunoSEQ multiplex PCR; TCRdb lists only in-frame clones, some missing. V and J calls and clone size are as listed in that table; D and trimming were resolved from the DNA. The sample includes some 250,000 clones, around four fifths of them seen just once. CDR3 length: 12 residues. The V gene's germline CDR1 is LNHNV and CDR2 YYDKDF (reference sequence). V lost 0 bases to trimming and J lost 7 bases, with 4 bases between them. This sequence was found in a man in his forties with acute or convalescent COVID-19. Sequencing was performed on peripheral blood. This chain connects TRBV15 to TRBJ1-5; D is unclear. CDR3 residues: CATSRDTQPQHF. Written as DNA, the CDR3 is TGTGCCACCAGCAGAGACACACAGCCCCAGCATTTT.